Each of the 21 T cell receptor beta chains below was sequenced from the same sample in a study of cytomegalovirus exposure and HLA in healthy donors. PCR primers comprised 60 Vbeta and 13 Jbeta primers. Generated by immunoSEQ multiplex PCR, the TCRdb table keeps only in-frame clones and is missing some. Of about 110,000 clones in the sample, around 70% are singletons; the top ten hold roughly 5.9%. Source material: PBMCs. The receptors shown here come from a woman in her seventies in good health and CMV-seropositive.

The chain couples TRBV10-3 to TRBJ1-5; TRBD1 is a possible D gene (5 bases). CDR1 and CDR2 from the germline V gene are ENHRY and SYGVKD. This CDR3 contains 16 residues. Trimming removed 0 bases from V and 2 bases from J, with 11 bases in between. CDR3 sequence reads: CAISESGRAGNQPQHF. The CDR3 bases are TGTGCCATCAGTGAGTCAGGCAGGGCAGGCAATCAGCCCCAGCATTTT.

V is TRBV6-1 and J is TRBJ2-1; TRBD2 matches 11 bases. Germline loops: CDR1 MNHNS, CDR2 SASEGT. The CDR3 is made up of 15 amino acids. V shed 3 bases, J shed 8 bases, and the junction held 6 bases outside the gene matches. The CDR3 nucleotides are TGTGCCAGCAGTGATCCGGTAGCGGGGGGGGATGAGCAGTTCTTC. Protein product: CASSDPVAGGDEQFF.

The gene calls are TRBV6-5 and TRBJ1-3; D remains ambiguous. The CDR3 covers 16 residues. In germline, CDR1 is MNHEY, CDR2 SVGAGI. V lost 0 bases to trimming and J lost 4 bases, with 13 bases between them. For the CDR3, the DNA is TGTGCCAGCAGTTACTCGAACCAGGCCGCAGGAAACACCATATATTTT. Protein product: CASSYSNQAAGNTIYF.

The V and J genes are TRBV6-5 and TRBJ1-2; D uncertain. CDR1 is MNHEY, CDR2 SVGAGI, per germline. Trimming removed 6 bases from V and 4 bases from J, with 15 bases in between. This CDR3 region has 14 residues. The CDR3 here is CASRGIGEGYGYTF. The CDR3 DNA sequence: TGTGCCAGCAGGGGGATTGGGGAGGGCTATGGCTACACCTTC.

This rearrangement joins TRBV4-1 to TRBJ2-7; D is perhaps TRBD2 (5 bases). CDR3 length: 11 amino acids. Germline values: CDR1 MGHRA, CDR2 YSYEKL. V was pared by 4 bases and J by 4 bases, with 5 bases between. Here the CDR3 DNA reads TGCGCCAGCAGCCGAGGGTACGAGCAGTACTTC. This translates into CASSRGYEQYF.

Only a few counts were recorded for this clone. This sample also contains other DNA sequences that code for the same CDR3. This chain connects TRBV15 to TRBJ2-2, with 8 bases identical to TRBD2. V dropped 1 base and J dropped 4; count of bases not matched to a gene: 2. The germline gives CDR1 LNHNV, CDR2 YYDKDF (reference sequence). The CDR3 sequence is 15 residues long. CDR3 sequence (DNA): TGTGCCACCAGCAGAGCCCGGGGGGGCACCGGGGAGCTGTTTTTT. Translating gives CATSRARGGTGELFF.

J is TRBJ2-2 and V is TRBV4-2; 10 bases align to TRBD2. The CDR3 runs 17 residues. V was pared by 3 bases and J by 0 bases, with 4 bases of the junction left unmatched. Germline V CDR1 and CDR2: LGHNA, YNFKEQ. The CDR3 bases are TGTGCCAGCAGCCACTCCGGGACTAGCGCGAACACCGGGGAGCTGTTTTTT. Translating gives CASSHSGTSANTGELFF.

For the CDR3, the DNA is TGTGCCAGCAGCCTGGGACTAGCGGAAAACATTCAGTACTTC. Its protein product is CASSLGLAENIQYF. The V gene is TRBV7-2, the J gene TRBJ2-4; 11 bases match TRBD2. The V and J ends lost 5 bases and 5 bases, in that order; junction bases with no gene match: 2. Germline CDR1 SGHTA, CDR2 FQGNSA. CDR3 length equals 14 residues.

Here the CDR3 reads CATRQGGQARVGYTF. CDR3 DNA: TGTGCCACCCGACAGGGGGGACAGGCCCGGGTGGGCTACACCTTC. The chain links TRBV2 to TRBJ1-2; 9 bases agree with TRBD1. The V gene's germline CDR1 is SNHLY and CDR2 FYNNEI. The CDR3 contains 15 residues. V gave up 10 bases and J gave up 8 bases; unmatched junction bases: 17.

V is TRBV7-6 and J is TRBJ2-5; 7 positions match TRBD1. The CDR3 is 15 amino acids. Germline CDR1 and CDR2: SGHVS and FNYEAQ. After removal of 5 bases from V and 2 bases from J, the junction contained 8 bases not matched to a gene. For the CDR3, the DNA is TGTGCCAGCAGCAACTACCGGGACAGACAAGAGACCCAGTACTTC. It codes for CASSNYRDRQETQYF. Full variable domain (rest looked up from reference TRBV7-6 and TRBJ2-5): GAGVSQSPRYKVTKRGQDVALRCDPISGHVSLYWYRQALGQGPEFLTYFNYEAQQDKSGLPNDRFSAERPEGSISTLTIQRTEQRDSAMYRCASSNYRDRQETQYFGPGTRLLVL.

The chain couples TRBV6-5 to TRBJ1-5, with D unresolved. V was clipped by 2 bases and J by 2 bases, with 7 bases between them. From germline, CDR1 is MNHEY and CDR2 SVGAGI. The CDR3 runs to 14 residues. The CDR3 nucleotides are TGTGCCAGCAGTTACGGTCAGGGCAATCAGCCCCAGCATTTT. Its protein product is CASSYGQGNQPQHF.

In nucleotides, the CDR3 is TGTGCCAGCAGTCCAGGACAGCCCTCTGGAAACACCATATATTTT. It encodes CASSPGQPSGNTIYF. This chain connects TRBV6-5 to TRBJ1-3; a weak D match, TRBD1 (6 bases). CDR1 and CDR2 from the germline V gene are MNHEY and SVGAGI. The V end was cut by 5 bases, the J end by 0 bases, with 11 bases between. This CDR3 has 15 residues.

The chain recombines TRBV5-1 with TRBJ2-1; 12 bases fit TRBD1. Germline CDR1 SGHRS, CDR2 YFSETQ. This CDR3 spans 15 amino acids. V was clipped by 4 bases and J by 10 bases; unmatched bases: 9. CDR3 amino acids: CASSPGTGGFPEQFF. CDR3 DNA sequence: TGCGCCAGCAGCCCTGGGACAGGGGGCTTCCCGGAGCAGTTCTTC.

The CDR3 reads CASSREDRDRGREQYF. The CDR3 DNA reads as TGTGCCAGCAGCAGGGAAGACCGGGACAGGGGCAGGGAGCAGTACTTC. The chain couples TRBV5-4 to TRBJ2-7, with TRBD1 matching 10 bases. J gave up 7 bases and V 4 bases, and 14 bases lay outside the gene matches. In germline, CDR1 is SGHNT, CDR2 YYREEE (reference sequence). This CDR3 contains 16 residues.

The chain joins TRBV6-1 to TRBJ2-3; 8 nucleotides align to TRBD2. The CDR3 is 15 residues long. Per germline, CDR1 MNHNS and CDR2 SASEGT. V shed 3 bases and J 4 bases; nucleotides not matched to a gene: 6. CDR3 nucleotide sequence: TGTGCCAGCAGTGAGCAGCGGGGGTCGGCAGATACGCAGTATTTT. Its translation: CASSEQRGSADTQYF.

V gene TRBV9 combines with J gene TRBJ2-1, with 7 bases fitting TRBD1. Trimming removed 0 bases from V and 5 bases from J; junction bases left unmatched: 5. The CDR3 contains 15 residues. Germline lookup yields CDR1 SGDLS and CDR2 YYNGEE. CDR3 amino acids: CASSVAGTVNNEQFF. CDR3 bases: TGTGCCAGCAGCGTAGCTGGGACAGTTAACAATGAGCAGTTCTTC.

The CDR3 nucleotides read TGTGCCAGCAGTGACTGGGACAGGGGTAAAGCTTTCTTT. It yields the protein CASSDWDRGKAFF. The chain couples TRBV6-4 to TRBJ1-1; 10 positions match TRBD1. V shed 1 base and J 9 bases; nucleotides not matched to a gene: 2. CDR1 is MRHNA and CDR2 is SNTAGT in the germline V gene. This CDR3 spans 13 amino acids.

This clone appeared a few times. The V and J genes are TRBV7-6 and TRBJ1-1; 10 bases agree with TRBD1. With V trimmed by 1 base and J by 5 bases, 13 bases remained unmatched. Looked up from germline, CDR1 is SGHVS and CDR2 is FNYEAQ. The CDR3 is made up of 18 amino acids. DNA of the CDR3: TGTGCCAGCAGCTTAGACCAGACAGGGGGCCGTCTTGGGACTGAAGCTTTCTTT. This gives the protein CASSLDQTGGRLGTEAFF.

This sequence joins TRBV15 and TRBJ1-4, with D unclear. This CDR3 has 13 residues. Germline V lookup: CDR1 LNHNV, CDR2 YYDKDF (reference sequence). The V end lost 6 bases, the J end lost 4 bases, and 9 bases lay between the germline ends. CDR3 in DNA: TGTGCCACCAGGGCGGCGCTTAATGAAAAACTGTTTTTT. Translated: CATRAALNEKLFF.

The chain recombines TRBV7-9 with TRBJ1-4; D unresolved. Germline CDR1 SEHNR, CDR2 FQNEAQ (reference sequence). CDR3 size: 12 residues. The V end was cut by 1 base, the J end by 14 bases, with 11 bases between. CDR3 DNA sequence: TGTGCCAGCAGCTTAGATGAGGTTTTCCTGTTTTTT. Translation: CASSLDEVFLFF.

CDR3 sequence: CASSIWAQGGNQPQHF. DNA of the CDR3: TGTGCCAGTAGTATCTGGGCGCAGGGAGGAAATCAGCCCCAGCATTTT. The chain links TRBV19 to TRBJ1-5; D may be TRBD1 (5 bases). V shed 3 bases and J shed 4 bases, with 16 bases lying between them. The CDR3 has 16 amino acids. The germline V gene encodes CDR1 LNHDA and CDR2 SQIVND (reference sequence).